This T cell receptor (beta chain) is drawn from a study of Ad26.COV2.S vaccination and SARS-CoV-2 variants. Turning to the study itself: A participant enrolled in the COV1001 Ad26.COV2.S trial arm provided the sample.

The V end lost 2 bases, the J end lost 7 bases, and 12 bases lay between the germline ends. Germline CDR1 and CDR2: SQVTM and ANQGSEA. The CDR3 runs 12 residues. The treatment here: around 19 received Ad26.COV2.S at low or high dose, single or two shots; about 5 received placebo; per-sample allocation not given. Specimens were obtained on day 63 following the first vaccine or placebo injection. The study, taken as a whole, reports: TCR breadth and depth analyses may have underestimated total T cell responses. Responses of spike-specific T cells (both CD8+ and CD4+) reportedly showed substantial breadth after vaccination. Spike-specific TCR breadth ran higher among vaccine recipients than placebo recipients.

Notes on this clone: Its antigen is not identified.

TCRdb's copy holds only in-frame clones and misses some; the assay was immunoSEQ multiplex PCR. This table has about 370,000 clones, 70% to 90% appearing once. V usage is TRBV29-1 and J usage is TRBJ2-7, with D unclear. This receptor was obtained from a person aged 18 to 59 who received the Ad26.COV2.S COVID-19 vaccine or a placebo. Source: peripheral blood, taken in a trial of Ad26.COV2.S vaccine versus placebo. CDR3 sequence: CSVEPTLGEQYF. The DNA of the CDR3 is TGCAGCGTTGAACCGACTCTGGGGGAGCAGTACTTC.